Detailed here is one T cell receptor beta chain. Its target is not known. V trimming: 0 bases; J trimming: 5 bases; junction bases outside the gene matches: 11. Looked up from germline, CDR1 is SGHDT and CDR2 is YYEEEE. The CDR3 has 17 amino acids. Sequenced by immunoSEQ multiplex PCR; TCRdb stores in-frame clones only, minus some. Of 70,000 or so clones in the sample, 90% to 95% were seen once. Autologous stem cell transplantation was followed by relapse in every patient, and brentuximab vedotin exposure varied. This entry comes from a study of PD-1 blockade in classical Hodgkin lymphoma. Notes on the study in general: The authors excluded patients who started nivolumab under 1 year after ASCT. CD8+ TCR diversity did not rise significantly by C4D1, unlike CD4+. As was reported, newly diagnosed patients showed lower baseline TCR diversity than healthy donors did.

This receptor was taken from a human donor with classical Hodgkin lymphoma. The V and J genes are TRBV5-6 and TRBJ1-5, with 7 nucleotides matching TRBD1. The sequencing here drew on peripheral blood mononuclear cells (PBMCs), taken at baseline. The CDR3 here is CASSLGPGQMIHQPQHF. The CDR3, as DNA: TGTGCCAGCAGCTTGGGGCCGGGACAGATGATTCATCAGCCCCAGCATTTT.